This TCR beta chain was obtained from a study of control samples from healthy donors and cancer patients (dated by TCRdb to between 2020 and 2021). Library prep was done by the immunoSEQ multiplex PCR assay. As stored in TCRdb, this immuneACCESS dataset retains in-frame rearrangements with V and J assigned. A fraction of the clones does not appear; measured against another copy, unresolved V genes explain less than half of the discrepancy, and the remainder lacks a known reason. In this sample the table shows more than 100,000 clones, approximately 89% of which occur a single time. The ten largest clones represent approximately 8% of the sample. A word on this clone: The antigen it binds to is not known. Base qualities are not provided; no much larger clone lies one nucleotide away.

From cysteine to phenylalanine, the CDR3 is 14 amino acids long. The entry retains the CDR3 DNA only, 42 bases that are in frame from base 1. Trimming costs V 2 bases and J 2 bases, and their ends lie 6 bases apart. In the germline V gene (reference sequence), CDR1 corresponds to SEHNR and CDR2 to FQNEAQ. The chain employs TRBV7-9 and TRBJ1-4; no D segment can be confidently identified. Sequenced material: PBMCs. The TCR sequence derives from a man aged 45-65 years with head and neck cancer. The CDR3 corresponds to CASSLLGTNEKLFF. The DNA is TGTGCCAGCAGCTTACTGGGGACTAATGAAAAACTGTTTTTT.